This T cell receptor beta chain was sequenced for a study of CD8 T cells in Susac syndrome. Study-wide results and limits: The study admitted that it had a relatively small number of individuals in its TCR sequencing and HLA analysis.

With random hexamers, reverse transcription was performed on about 0.5 to 1 ug of RNA. Across 54 Vbeta and 13 Jbeta, TCR beta CDR3 was amplified with immunoSEQ multiplex PCR. TCRdb reanalysed the immunoSEQ multiplex PCR reads using MiXCR and keeps one entry per CDR3 protein. The profile shows more than 100,000 distinct CDR3 sequences, about 95% of them singletons. This clonotype was seen once. What it binds is not known. The controls, all healthy donors, were matched for age and sex. The source material was CD4+ T cells from PBMCs. The receptor's source is a human donor in good health.

The CDR3 loop is CASSLSGDYNEQFF. The CDR3 DNA reads TGTGCCAGCAGTCTTAGCGGGGATTACAATGAGCAGTTCTTC. The chain combines TRBV4-2 with TRBJ2-1, with TRBD2 matching over 8 bases. V trimming: 6 bases; J trimming: 4 bases; junction bases outside the gene matches: 5. The CDR3 covers 14 residues. CDR1 and CDR2 (germline): LGHNA, YNFKEQ.